A single sample gave rise to the 18 T cell receptor beta chains below, sequenced in a study of blood T cell repertoires in COVID-19. Sequencing used immunoSEQ multiplex PCR; TCRdb keeps in-frame clones, though not all of them. The top ten hold about 10% of the sample, which has about 210,000 clones, roughly 80% seen once. Sequencing was done on a sample of peripheral blood. The source of these receptors is a woman of 80 years or more with COVID-19, enrolled during active disease.

This chain connects TRBV6-4 to TRBJ1-4; 10 bases are shared with TRBD1. CDR1 and CDR2 from the germline V gene are MRHNA and SNTAGT. The CDR3 contains 18 residues. J lost 1 base, V lost 8 bases, and 13 bases had no gene match. CDR3 residues: CASAGQGLKNETNEKLFF. CDR3 nucleotide sequence: TGTGCCAGCGCGGGACAGGGGCTAAAAAACGAAACTAATGAAAAACTGTTTTTT.

The chain carries TRBV28 and TRBJ2-1; D is perhaps TRBD1 (5 bases). Germline V gene sequence: CDR1 MDHEN, CDR2 SYDVKM. The CDR3 covers 15 residues. The V end was cut by 3 bases, the J end by 2 bases, with 11 bases between. The chain's CDR3 is CASSLPQGPYNEQFF. The CDR3 DNA reads as TGTGCCAGCAGTTTGCCCCAGGGCCCCTACAATGAGCAGTTCTTC.

V and J are TRBV7-9 and TRBJ2-4, with TRBD2 matching 8 bases. Germline V gene sequence: CDR1 SEHNR, CDR2 FQNEAQ (reference sequence). V lost 3 bases to trimming and J lost 6 bases; unmatched junction nucleotides: 13. This CDR3 comprises 17 residues. As DNA, the CDR3 is TGTGCCAGCAGCTTTTCCCTCCCAGCGGGGGAGGGAAACATTCAGTACTTC. Protein: CASSFSLPAGEGNIQYF.

The chain is built from TRBV6-6 and TRBJ1-6; no firm D call. Per germline, CDR1 MNHNY and CDR2 SVGAGI (reference sequence). This CDR3 region has 15 residues. Trimming removed 7 bases at V and 2 bases at J, with 12 bases between. CDR3 DNA sequence: TGTGCCAGCACCCCGGAGGTCGCCTATAATTCACCCCTCCACTTT. It yields the protein CASTPEVAYNSPLHF.

The V and J genes are TRBV9 and TRBJ1-2; 12 bases fit TRBD1. The CDR3 sequence is 17 residues long. Germline lookup yields CDR1 SGDLS and CDR2 YYNGEE. Losses at the gene ends were 3 bases for V and 2 bases for J; bases not matched to a gene: 8. The CDR3 nucleotides are TGTGCCAGCAGCGGTGTGGGACAGGGGGCGTCGAACTATGGCTACACCTTC. It codes for CASSGVGQGASNYGYTF. Based on the CDR3 plus reference TRBV9 and TRBJ1-2, the full variable domain is DSGVTQTPKHLITATGQRVTLRCSPRSGDLSVYWYQQSLDQGLQFLIQYYNGEERAKGNILERFSAQQFPDLHSELNLSSLELGDSALYFCASSGVGQGASNYGYTFGSGTRLTVV.

The chain combines TRBV4-3 with TRBJ2-1, with D possibly TRBD2 on 6 matching bases. V was clipped by 0 bases and J by 0 bases, with 18 bases between them. The CDR3 runs to 19 residues. Per germline, CDR1 LGHNA and CDR2 YSLEER. The CDR3: CASSQDSVPGASSYNEQFF. CDR3 DNA sequence: TGCGCCAGCAGCCAAGATTCAGTTCCGGGAGCCAGCTCCTACAATGAGCAGTTCTTC.

Of note for this clone: Other DNA sequences in this specimen translate into the identical CDR3. The rearrangement uses TRBV6-5 and TRBJ1-2; tentatively, D is TRBD1 (6 bases). Trimming took 6 bases from V and 4 from J, leaving 12 bases between them. There are 13 residues in the CDR3. CDR1 is MNHEY and CDR2 is SVGAGI in the germline V gene. The CDR3 protein is CASSRGGGYGYTF. The CDR3 nucleotides read TGTGCCAGCAGCAGGGGTGGTGGCTATGGCTACACCTTC.

J is TRBJ2-1 and V is TRBV7-2; maybe TRBD1 (5 bases). Germline CDR1 is SGHTA and CDR2 is FQGNSA. The V gene lost 2 bases and the J gene lost 2 bases, with 7 bases spanning the gap. The CDR3 consists of 14 residues. The CDR3: CASSLTGTYNEQFF. Here the CDR3 DNA reads TGTGCCAGCAGCTTAACAGGAACCTACAATGAGCAGTTCTTC.

CDR3 sequence (DNA): TGTGCCAGCAGTTACGGGGTGGGAGGGGAGGACAATGAGCAGTTCTTC. Protein: CASSYGVGGEDNEQFF. The chain is built from TRBV6-2 or TRBV6-3 and TRBJ2-1; 7 nucleotides agree with TRBD2. The germline CDR1 and CDR2 sequences are MNHEY and SVGEGT. The V gene end was trimmed by 2 bases and the J gene end by 5 bases; junction bases not matched to a gene: 9. The CDR3 length is 16 residues.

This sequence joins TRBV3-1 (or the pseudogene TRBV3-2) and TRBJ2-1; 11 positions match TRBD2. The CDR3 has 16 residues. From germline, CDR1 is LGHDT and CDR2 YNNKEL (reference sequence). J lost 4 bases, V lost 4 bases, and 6 bases had no gene match. The CDR3 region is CASSRTTSGVYNEQFF. Here the CDR3 DNA reads TGTGCCAGCAGCCGGACGACTAGCGGGGTTTACAATGAGCAGTTCTTC.

The chain carries TRBV4-1 and TRBJ2-7; the D gene is possibly TRBD2 (6 bases). Looked up from germline, CDR1 is MGHRA and CDR2 is YSYEKL. The length of the CDR3 is 15 residues. The V gene lost 0 bases and the J gene lost 5 bases, with 14 bases spanning the gap. CDR3 residues: CASSQDGMGGDEQYV. In DNA form, the CDR3 reads TGCGCCAGCAGCCAAGATGGGATGGGGGGAGACGAGCAGTACGTC.

V gene TRBV5-4 combines with J gene TRBJ1-6; 8 bases align to TRBD1. V trimming: 7 bases; J trimming: 1 base; junction bases outside the gene matches: 4. This CDR3 has 15 amino acids. Germline-derived CDR1 and CDR2 are SGHNT and YYREEE (reference sequence). The CDR3 nucleotides are TGTGCCAGCGGATGGACAGGGTCCTATAATTCACCCCTCCACTTT. This gives the protein CASGWTGSYNSPLHF.

The chain is built from TRBV7-9 and TRBJ2-3; D call uncertain. Germline V gene data show CDR1 as SEHNR and CDR2 as FQNEAQ (reference sequence). This CDR3 contains 12 residues. V lost 5 bases, J lost 6 bases, and 9 bases lay in between. CDR3 nucleotides: TGTGCCAGCAGCACCCAGTCGGATACGCAGTATTTT. It yields the protein CASSTQSDTQYF. Full variable domain (outside the CDR3, taken from reference TRBV7-9 and TRBJ2-3): DTGVSQNPRHKITKRGQNVTFRCDPISEHNRLYWYRQTLGQGPEFLTYFQNEAQLEKSRLLSDRFSAERPKGSFSTLEIQRTEQGDSAMYLCASSTQSDTQYFGPGTRLTVL.

This chain joins TRBV5-1 and TRBJ2-5; D is possibly TRBD1 (6 bases). V lost 2 bases, J lost 0 bases, and 11 bases lay in between. The CDR3 extends over 15 amino acids. Germline loops: CDR1 SGHRS, CDR2 YFSETQ. CDR3 region: CASSLMGHYQETQYF. In DNA, the CDR3 is TGCGCCAGCAGCTTAATGGGACATTACCAAGAGACCCAGTACTTC. Looking up the rest from reference TRBV5-1 and TRBJ2-5 gives the full variable domain: KAGVTQTPRYLIKTRGQQVTLSCSPISGHRSVSWYQQTPGQGLQFLFEYFSETQRNKGNFPGRFSGRQFSNSRSEMNVSTLELGDSALYLCASSLMGHYQETQYFGPGTRLLVL.

The chain uses TRBV6-5 and TRBJ1-1; 8 nucleotides align to TRBD1. CDR1 is MNHEY and CDR2 is SVGAGI in the germline V gene. CDR3 length: 14 residues. V gave up 6 bases and J gave up 4 bases; unmatched junction bases: 7. The CDR3: CASRDREGGTEAFF. CDR3 nucleotide sequence: TGTGCCAGCAGGGACAGGGAAGGCGGCACTGAAGCTTTCTTT.

The chain links TRBV18 to TRBJ2-1; no clear D. Trimming left V 6 bases short and J 5 bases short, with 5 bases between. The CDR3 contains 11 residues. Germline values: CDR1 KGHSH, CDR2 LQKENI. The CDR3 here is CASSQNNEQFF. The CDR3 coding sequence is TGTGCCAGCTCTCAGAACAATGAGCAGTTCTTC.

This chain connects TRBV5-4 to TRBJ2-6; 7 bases are shared with TRBD1. V shed 3 bases and J 0 bases; nucleotides not matched to a gene: 3. CDR3 length: 16 amino acids. From germline, CDR1 is SGHNT and CDR2 YYREEE (reference sequence). Here the CDR3 DNA reads TGTGCCAGCAGCTGGGGACAGCCCTCTGGGGCCAACGTCCTGACTTTC. It encodes CASSWGQPSGANVLTF.

This clone was detected once. This chain connects TRBV5-1 to TRBJ1-1; D possibly corresponds to TRBD1 (5 bases). The CDR3 runs 15 residues. V was trimmed by 0 bases and J by 0 bases, leaving 9 bases between them. Per the germline V gene, CDR1 is SGHRS and CDR2 is YFSETQ. The CDR3: CASSLGPDMNTEAFF. CDR3 nucleotide sequence: TGCGCCAGCAGCTTGGGGCCGGACATGAACACTGAAGCTTTCTTT.